The sequence of this T cell receptor beta chain was determined in a study of memory CD4+ T cells and cytomegalovirus serostatus. Trimming took 1 base from V and 1 from J, leaving 7 bases between them. The germline V gene encodes CDR1 SGHAT and CDR2 FQDESV (reference sequence). This CDR3 has 14 residues. Sequencing was performed with immunoSEQ multiplex PCR; in TCRdb, only in-frame clones are kept and a portion is missing. Here the sample spans around 63,000 clones, about 80% being singletons. The sort gate was single viable CD3+CD4+CD8-CD45RO+ cells for memory CD4+ T cells. The origin of this receptor is an adult in good health and CMV-seropositive. Sequencing used memory CD4+ T cells from blood. V is TRBV11-1 and J is TRBJ2-5; D remains ambiguous. The CDR3 DNA sequence: TGTGCCAGCAGCTTAGGAGGACCCCAAGAGACCCAGTACTTC. Translated: CASSLGGPQETQYF.